These 8 T cell receptor beta chains share one sample of origin, sequenced in a study of blood T cell repertoires in COVID-19. Sequenced by immunoSEQ multiplex PCR; TCRdb stores in-frame clones only, minus some. There are roughly 330,000 clones in the sample; 65% to 90% occur only once, and 10% lies in the top ten. The specimen was PBMCs or T cells enriched from blood (not recorded which). The receptors were gathered from a woman under 30 who had recovered from COVID-19.

This chain links TRBV28 with TRBJ1-5; D call uncertain. V shed 5 bases and J shed 1 base, with 12 bases lying between them. This CDR3 spans 15 amino acids. CDR1 and CDR2 (germline): MDHEN, SYDVKM. In DNA form, the CDR3 reads TGTGCCAGCAGTGTTATTGGGCAGAGCAATCAGCCCCAGCATTTT. The encoded protein is CASSVIGQSNQPQHF.

DNA of the CDR3: TGTGCCAGCAGCCAAGATGAGGGGAGGGCGGACACTGAAGCTTTCTTT. Protein sequence: CASSQDEGRADTEAFF. V usage is TRBV14 and J usage is TRBJ1-1; D is possibly TRBD1 (5 bases). Per the germline V gene, CDR1 is SGHDN and CDR2 is FVKESK. V lost 0 bases and J lost 3, with 14 bases in between. The CDR3 extends over 16 amino acids. The full variable domain, completed using reference TRBV14 and TRBJ1-1, is EAGVTQFPSHSVIEKGQTVTLRCDPISGHDNLYWYRRVMGKEIKFLLHFVKESKQDESGMPNNRFLAERTGGTYSTLKVQPAELEDSGVYFCASSQDEGRADTEAFFGQGTRLTVV.

The CDR3 loop reads CASSLTEYEAFF. As DNA, the CDR3 is TGCGCCAGCAGTCTTACAGAATATGAAGCTTTCTTT. The chain uses TRBV5-1 and TRBJ1-1; D remains unclear. Germline CDR1 SGHRS, CDR2 YFSETQ. This CDR3 contains 12 residues. V lost 5 bases and J lost 7, with 12 bases in between.

The CDR3 region is CASSQYPDRANEQFF. The DNA of the CDR3 is TGTGCCAGCAGCCAATATCCGGACAGGGCCAATGAGCAGTTCTTC. The J gene is TRBJ2-1, the V gene TRBV3-1 (or the pseudogene TRBV3-2); 8 bases map to TRBD1. The germline CDR1 and CDR2 sequences are LGHDT and YNNKEL (reference sequence). The V segment lost 2 bases and the J segment 6 bases; nucleotides outside the gene matches: 6. This CDR3 has 15 amino acids.

The chain couples TRBV27 to TRBJ2-5; D is uncertain. V was pared by 4 bases and J by 5 bases, with 11 bases between. The CDR3 has 13 amino acids. The germline CDR1 and CDR2 sequences are MNHEY and SMNVEV (reference sequence). The CDR3 DNA sequence: TGTGCCAGCAGTTCATGGGCTGGGGAGACCCAGTACTTC. Protein product: CASSSWAGETQYF.

The chain joins TRBV10-2 to TRBJ2-1; 8 nucleotides agree with TRBD2. CDR1 WSHSY and CDR2 SAAADI come from the germline V gene. This CDR3 contains 15 residues. J lost 1 base, V lost 7 bases, and 6 bases had no gene match. CDR3 DNA sequence: TGCGCCAGCACCCCCGGGAGGGGATCCTACAATGAGCAGTTCTTC. Translating gives CASTPGRGSYNEQFF.

The rearrangement joins TRBV5-6 to TRBJ2-7, with D perhaps TRBD1 (6 bases). The CDR3 covers 15 residues. V was clipped by 1 base and J by 9 bases, with 20 bases between them. Germline lookup yields CDR1 SGHDT and CDR2 YYEEEE. The CDR3 DNA sequence: TGTGCCAGCAGCTTGACAGGGCGAGCAGCTCTGGGGCAGTACTTC. The encoded protein is CASSLTGRAALGQYF.

The chain joins TRBV7-9 to TRBJ2-1; 11 nucleotides agree with TRBD2. Germline V gene data show CDR1 as SEHNR and CDR2 as FQNEAQ (reference sequence). The CDR3 contains 16 residues. The J segment lost 5 bases and the V segment lost 3 bases, leaving 6 bases of the junction unmatched. In nucleotides, the CDR3 is TGTGCCAGCAGCTTTAGCGGGGGGGCGATTAACAATGAGCAGTTCTTC. Protein sequence: CASSFSGGAINNEQFF.